This TCR beta chain was found in a study of PD-1 blockade in classical Hodgkin lymphoma. Study summary: Patients had nivolumab dosed at 3 mg/kg, delivered intravenously every 2 weeks.

CDR3 length: 13 residues. Trimming cost V 1 base and J 3 bases, with 7 bases left between them. Per the germline V gene, CDR1 is SGHTA and CDR2 is FQGNSA. The protocol was immunoSEQ multiplex PCR, while the TCRdb copy is restricted to in-frame clones and leaves out a portion. Of about 37,000 clones in the sample, around 80% were seen once. Notes on the study in general: Patients who began taking nivolumab under 1 year after ASCT were left out. Only CD4+ TCR diversity, not CD8+, had risen significantly by C4D1. Before treatment, complete responders showed about the same diversity as newly diagnosed patients.

Notes on this clone: What it recognizes is unknown.

Following autologous stem cell transplantation, relapse occurred in every patient, and exposure to brentuximab vedotin varied. Material: peripheral blood mononuclear cells (PBMCs), obtained before the second cycle of nivolumab. The chain recombines TRBV7-2 with TRBJ2-7; D remains ambiguous. The sequence was obtained from a human donor with classical Hodgkin lymphoma. The CDR3 coding sequence is TGTGCCAGCAGCTTAGAAAGCGTCTACGAGCAGTACTTC. Encoded protein: CASSLESVYEQYF.